This T cell receptor beta chain was recorded in a study of cytomegalovirus exposure and HLA in healthy donors (TCRdb year 2017). About the full investigation: According to an earlier analysis of 587 of the donors, some 180 million T cells yielded over 90 million unique TCR beta sequences and about 300 Gb of sequence data. An early release covering roughly 640 HLA-typed donors comprised around 300 gigabases of sequencing data and about 90 million unique TCR sequences. Of the approximately 400 genotyped donors, more than 75% were placed in the genetic ancestry cluster associated with self-reported Caucasian donors. The study aimed to test whether signatures of past pathogen exposure could be identified by cataloging public T cell receptors. The study used immunosequencing to profile the T cell repertoires of under 700 subjects and linked those repertoires to cytomegalovirus serostatus. In addition to the first cohort of approximately 670 subjects, a separate validation cohort of over 90 different subjects was used. The study combined high-throughput TCR immunosequencing, statistical association of individual TCRs with disease status, and machine learning to predict cytomegalovirus infection status. In a later analysis, previously published TCR beta repertoires from fewer than 750 donors were re-analyzed and high-resolution HLA genotyping was added so that TCR occurrence patterns could be studied. In the later analysis, no new phenotypic data were used to find candidate immune exposures; instead, reliance was placed on TCR beta sequences and their occurrence across donors. An earlier analysis of several hundred of the donors applied high-throughput TCR beta sequencing to assess whether each TCR beta V gene segment acted as functional or pseudogenic. Donor age, sex, ethnicity and CMV serostatus were collected together with the repertoire data. A later genetic analysis took genome-wide SNP genotypes for about three fifths of the 666 donors and used that subset as a discovery cohort. All discovery cohort repertoires had been generated on a single sequencing platform. HLA typing included class I and class II loci at four-digit resolution. The number of donors typed differed by locus, with roughly 620-640 for A, B, C, DRB1 and DQB1, approximately 500 for DQA1, over 600 for DPA1, and approximately 470 for DPB1. Because of strong linkage in the cohort, roughly 5 DR-DQ haplotypes were treated as single units for association and clustering. Among several hundred genotyped donors of the cohort, an average of roughly 230,000 unique TCR beta nucleotide sequences was sequenced per donor, of which about 18% were non-productive.

Of note for this clone: What antigen it recognizes has not been identified. No per-base quality is available; no much larger clone lies one base away.

The cohort consisted of 666 healthy bone marrow donors. At the time of sampling, every cohort member was nominally healthy, though immune exposures that went unrecorded were likely present. The donor tested CMV seronegative, placing the donor among the 350 to 400 seronegative members of the cohort. Each donor provided a peripheral blood sample, and peripheral blood mononuclear cells were used for TCR beta sequencing. Genomic DNA extraction from the blood cell samples was performed with the Qiagen DNeasy Blood Extraction Kit. What the authors observed across the whole study: Across donors, most TCR sequences were observed very rarely, whereas some public TCRs were present in many individuals. Broadly in line with IMGT annotations, most TCR beta V segments showed up in productive rearrangements about 87% or about 30% of the time in an earlier analysis of around 600 of the donors. According to the authors, the approach could potentially be generalized to other disease states and immunological phenotypes. Several of the top co-occurrence clusters appeared to be linked to parvovirus B19, influenza, CMV and Epstein-Barr virus, according to a later analysis. Compared with the approximately 700-donor mean, donors in an Asian-associated ancestry cluster had fewer N-insertions in productive TCRs, according to a later genetic analysis. Only TCR beta chains were sequenced in this cohort, and the absence of alpha or paired-chain data limited detectable features. At a false discovery rate of 0.05, a later analysis linked about 16,000 TCR beta sequences to specific HLA alleles. A group of highly shared sequence variants was considered likely to be a technical artifact of the sequencing pipeline. In a later analysis, TCR association rates were found to vary across HLA loci, with the most associated TCRs seen for DRB1 alleles and the fewest for HLA-C alleles. A further reported finding was that TCR beta sequences accurately predicted the HLA-A and HLA-B alleles for most subjects in the first cohort. According to a later analysis, most CMV-associated TCR beta chains appeared to be HLA-restricted, and the HLA associations seemed to be driven largely by CMV exposure. Correlated functional status among segregating V segments might be attributable to linkage disequilibrium, but an unknown experimental factor could not be ruled out. Immune exposure information for the cohort was limited to CMV serostatus. Because counts were too low, 15 to 20 rarely observed V segments, including chromosome 9 orphons, were excluded from the earlier analysis of several hundred of the donors. A later genetic analysis associated a missense DCLRE1C variant with V-gene and J-gene trimming of TCR beta chains, and an independent cohort replicated the association. In both the original and validation cohorts, the classifier was reported to diagnose cytomegalovirus status with high specificity and sensitivity. Because the 87-base-pair reads could not distinguish some IMGT-functional V segments, including TRBV6-2 and TRBV6-3, those segments were excluded. Roughly uniform sequencing depth across donors was assumed in presence/absence analyses, although this assumption may not hold. Because HLA typing was unavailable for some donors at each locus, only the typed subset was used in association tests. A few of the identified cytomegalovirus-associated TCR beta chains were confirmed in vitro to be specific for cytomegalovirus antigens. The study gave a list of 150 to 200 TCR beta chains associated with cytomegalovirus. A later analysis found that HLA-associated TCR beta chains were more clonally expanded and had lower generation probabilities than equally common non-associated chains. Strong co-occurrence of HLA alleles, especially DR and DQ, made assigning TCR associations to individual alleles difficult.

The V and J ends are trimmed by 0 bases and 2 bases, leaving 6 bases between them. The CDR3 runs 13 amino acids, cysteine and phenylalanine included. The CDR3 DNA has 39 bases and is translated from base 1. CDR1 and CDR2 are read off the germline V gene (reference sequence) as GTSNPN and SVGIG. Receptor libraries were prepared by the immunoSEQ multiplex PCR assay. For the multiplex PCR, a mixture combining 60 forward primers for TCR Vbeta segments and 13 reverse primers for TCR Jbeta segments was used. The CDR3 region of rearranged TCR beta genes was amplified from genomic DNA by a multiplex PCR assay. On the Illumina HiSeq System, the amplified TCR beta libraries were sequenced as 87-base-pair reads. On the study's bioinformatics: A later analysis tallied tens of millions of unique TCR beta chains across the 700 or so repertoires, and approximately 11 million of those chains were shared by two or more donors. A nearest-neighbor algorithm error-corrected the raw reads and collapsed the reads into unique sequences, merging closely related sequences to remove PCR and sequencing errors. V, D and J gene segments were assigned by aligning CDR3 sequences to IMGT reference sequences. For a sequence to be retained, a match of at least six nucleotides to both a V gene segment and a J gene segment was required. A rearrangement was called productive if the CDR3 had no stop codons and remained in frame with V and J, and every other rearrangement was called non-productive. Following IMGT convention, CDR3 was defined as the stretch from the second conserved V-encoded cysteine to the conserved J-encoded phenylalanine. The earlier analysis of some 600 of the donors excluded sequences that lacked an unambiguous match to a single V gene segment. An earlier analysis of approximately 590 of the donors called V segments functional above 56.7% productive rearrangements and segregating when the between-donor standard deviation exceeded 5%. A statistical classification framework was developed to diagnose cytomegalovirus status using the catalog of TCR beta chain sequences. A later analysis assigned V and J genes by comparing TCR nucleotide sequences with IMGT/GENE-DB human TR gene sequences. In a later analysis, CDR3 sequences and most-parsimonious VDJ recombination scenarios were assigned using the TCRdist pipeline. In a later analysis, each TCR beta chain was defined by its CDR3 amino acid sequence together with its V-gene family, and reads without a unique V-gene family were excluded. In a later analysis, 550 to 650 highly shared, low-generation-probability nucleotide sequences were removed to address suspected cross-contamination and a sequencing artifact. For each public chain, a later analysis derived a clonal expansion index from normalized ranks of inferred template counts within each repertoire. In a later analysis, generation probabilities were computed using a VDJ recombination model fitted to out-of-frame rearrangements, and the results were checked against IGoR. Hypergeometric tests were used in a later analysis to score TCR-TCR, TCR-HLA and TCR-CMV co-occurrence, with a repertoire-size bias correction applied to the TCR pairs. False discovery rates were estimated in a later analysis by permuting HLA or CMV assignments 20 times. A later analysis grouped co-occurring TCRs with DBSCAN, adding TCRdist sequence similarity when clustering within HLA-allele-positive subsets. Repertoires with fewer than 30,000 or more than 120,000 public chains, plus five repertoires with anomalous nucleotide sharing, were excluded from co-occurrence clustering. TCRdb obtained this table from immuneACCESS and retained in-frame rearrangements with V and J assigned. These tables miss some clones; where compared with another copy, unresolved V genes account for less than half of the shortfall, and the remainder is unexplained. V, J and clone size reflect that table, while D and trimming were determined from the DNA. The sample profile shows 100,000 to 150,000 clones; about four fifths of them were found once. The ten most abundant clones make up 5% to 5.5% of the sample.

This TCR was sampled from a man younger than 40 in good health and CMV-seronegative. Sequencing input: PBMCs. The V and J genes are TRBV30 and TRBJ2-3, with the D gene not clear enough to name. The CDR3 region: CAWSVRVTDTQYF. The DNA reads TGTGCCTGGAGTGTACGAGTCACAGATACGCAGTATTTT.